This T cell receptor beta chain appears in the sequencing data of a study of T cells in localized non-small cell lung cancer. Study conclusions and caveats: Out of the top 100 tumor clones, a median approximately 57 were seen in adjacent lung. Adjacent uninvolved lung had the highest clonality, suggesting focused antigen responses. Only one tumor region was sequenced, so heterogeneity remains possible.

This CDR3 has 15 amino acids. Trimming shortened V by 4 bases and J by 0 bases, and 11 bases separated the two germline ends. Germline-derived CDR1 and CDR2 are SGHRS and YFSETQ. The protocol was immunoSEQ multiplex PCR, while the TCRdb copy is restricted to in-frame clones and leaves out a portion. The data hold about 21,000 clones, with nearly 90% observed a single time. For this clone: What it binds is unknown.

This sequence joins TRBV5-1 and TRBJ2-1; D is possibly TRBD1 (6 bases). Specimen: peripheral blood mononuclear cells, collected before any cancer treatment. This TCR came from a male donor at least 60 years old with stage II lung adenocarcinoma. CDR3 amino acids: CASSPGDFSYNEQFF. The CDR3 DNA is TGCGCCAGCAGCCCAGGGGATTTCTCCTACAATGAGCAGTTCTTC.